This T cell receptor (beta chain) comes out of a study of blood T cells in healthy people across ages. Primers used in a second PCR of about 6 to 12 cycles were a sample-barcoded 5' primer and a J-beta primer mix. One entry per CDR3 protein, called by TCRdb with MiXCR from the 5' RACE reads. Here the sample spans 1.5 million to 2 million distinct CDR3 sequences, roughly 30% being singletons. This clonotype was detected a few times. This sequence originates from a woman between 25 and 40 years old in good health. Input material: blood.

CDR3 sequence: CASSPVGRAYEQYF. The CDR3 DNA is TGTGCCAGCAGCCCGGTGGGCAGGGCGTACGAGCAGTACTTC. This chain joins TRBV9 and TRBJ2-7; TRBD1 is a possible D gene (5 bases). Trimming took 4 bases from V and 4 from J, leaving 15 bases between them. CDR1 SGDLS and CDR2 YYNGEE come from the germline V gene. The CDR3 contains 14 residues.